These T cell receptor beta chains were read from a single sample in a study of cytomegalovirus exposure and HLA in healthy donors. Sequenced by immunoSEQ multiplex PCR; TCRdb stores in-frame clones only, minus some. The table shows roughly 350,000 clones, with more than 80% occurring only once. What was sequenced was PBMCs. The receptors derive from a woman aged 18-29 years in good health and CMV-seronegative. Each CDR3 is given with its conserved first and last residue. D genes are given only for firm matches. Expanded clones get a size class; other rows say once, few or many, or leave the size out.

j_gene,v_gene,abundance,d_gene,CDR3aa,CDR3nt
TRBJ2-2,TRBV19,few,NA,CASTIQNTGELFF,TGTGCCAGTACCATTCAAAACACCGGGGAGCTGTTTTTT
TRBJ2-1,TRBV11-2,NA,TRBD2,CASSLGAGGGNEQFF,TGTGCCAGCAGCTTAGGGGCGGGAGGGGGAAATGAGCAGTTCTTC
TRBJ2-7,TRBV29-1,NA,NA,CSALLQDEQYF,TGCAGCGCCCTACTCCAGGACGAGCAGTACTTC
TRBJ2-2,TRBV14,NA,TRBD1,CASSRLEGGSTGELFF,TGTGCCAGCAGCCGACTGGAAGGGGGCTCCACCGGGGAGCTGTTTTTT
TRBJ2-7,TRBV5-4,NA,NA,CASTTTGGGIDF,TGTGCCAGCACCACCACCGGGGGAGGTATAGACTTC
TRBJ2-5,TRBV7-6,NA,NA,CASSLGWGGQETQYF,TGTGCCAGCAGCCTAGGGTGGGGAGGCCAAGAGACCCAGTACTTC
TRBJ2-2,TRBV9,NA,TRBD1,CASSVDRGQSGELFF,TGTGCCAGCAGCGTTGACAGGGGGCAATCCGGGGAGCTGTTTTTT
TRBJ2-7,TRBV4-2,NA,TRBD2,CASSQDPAGGVLKQYF,TGTGCCAGCAGCCAAGATCCAGCGGGAGGCGTCTTAAAGCAGTACTTC
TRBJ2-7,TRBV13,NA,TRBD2,CASSLAAGEYEQYF,TGTGCCAGCAGCTTAGCGGCGGGAGAATACGAGCAGTACTTC
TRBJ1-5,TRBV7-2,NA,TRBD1,CASSFGQGADQPQHF,TGTGCCAGCAGCTTCGGACAGGGGGCTGATCAGCCCCAGCATTTT
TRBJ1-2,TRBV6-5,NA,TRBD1,CASSGGTGNYGYTF,TGTGCCAGCAGTGGGGGGACAGGGAACTATGGCTACACCTTC
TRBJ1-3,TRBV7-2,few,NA,CASSPSGRGPIYF,TGTGCCAGCAGCCCCAGCGGGCGTGGCCCCATATATTTT
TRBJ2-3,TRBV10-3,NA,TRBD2,CAISWGTSGSRGDTQYF,TGTGCCATCAGTTGGGGGACTAGCGGGAGTCGTGGAGATACGCAGTATTTT
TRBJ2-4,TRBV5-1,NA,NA,CASSLEPIQGNWYF,TGCGCCAGCAGCTTGGAGCCAATACAGGGTAATTGGTACTTC
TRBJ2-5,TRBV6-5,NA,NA,CASSYSWTVSQETQYF,TGTGCCAGCAGTTACTCGTGGACAGTGTCCCAGGAGACCCAGTACTTC
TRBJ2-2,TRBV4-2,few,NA,CASSADSPNTGELFF,TGTGCCAGCAGCGCGGACTCCCCGAACACCGGGGAGCTGTTTTTT
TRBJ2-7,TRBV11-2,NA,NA,CASSPFQMPGTYEQYF,TGTGCCAGCAGCCCATTCCAGATGCCAGGAACCTACGAGCAGTACTTC
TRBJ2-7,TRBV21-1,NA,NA,CASSKAQQGLSYEQYF,TGTGCCAGCAGCAAAGCGCAACAGGGACTATCCTACGAGCAGTACTTC
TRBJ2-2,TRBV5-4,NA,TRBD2,CASTSGSPGGELFF,TGTGCCAGCACGAGCGGGAGCCCGGGCGGGGAGCTGTTTTTT
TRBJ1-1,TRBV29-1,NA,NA,CSVWVRGWGTEAFF,TGCAGCGTTTGGGTAAGGGGGTGGGGCACTGAAGCTTTCTTT
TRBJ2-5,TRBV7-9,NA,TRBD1,CASSLPGGETQYF,TGTGCCAGCAGCTTACCAGGGGGAGAGACCCAGTACTTC
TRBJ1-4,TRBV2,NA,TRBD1,CASSEGQGARKLFF,TGTGCCAGCAGTGAGGGACAGGGGGCGCGAAAACTGTTTTTT
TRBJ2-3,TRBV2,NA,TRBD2,CASMTSGSTSTDTQYF,TGTGCCAGCATGACTAGCGGGAGCACCAGCACAGATACGCAGTATTTT
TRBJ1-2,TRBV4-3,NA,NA,CASSQDPGGEDYGYTF,TGCGCCAGCAGCCAAGATCCCGGGGGGGAAGACTATGGCTACACCTTC
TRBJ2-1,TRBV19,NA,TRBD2,CASSPGTSGIGSSYNEQFF,TGTGCCAGTAGTCCCGGGACTAGCGGGATTGGAAGTTCCTACAATGAGCAGTTCTTC
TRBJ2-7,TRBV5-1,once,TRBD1,CASSFGDSTYEQYF,TGCGCCAGCAGCTTTGGGGACAGTACCTACGAGCAGTACTTC
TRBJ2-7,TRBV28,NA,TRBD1,CASSSPTGTGVSSYEQYF,TGTGCCAGCAGTTCCCCAACAGGGACAGGAGTCAGCTCCTACGAGCAGTACTTC
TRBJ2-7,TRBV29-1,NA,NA,CSVGLSSYEQYF,TGCAGCGTTGGGCTCAGCTCCTACGAGCAGTACTTC
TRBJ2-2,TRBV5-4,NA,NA,CASSWGDSLSPGELFF,TGTGCCAGCAGCTGGGGGGACAGTTTATCCCCCGGGGAGCTGTTTTTT
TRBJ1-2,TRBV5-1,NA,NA,CASSSGLERAYGYTF,TGCGCCAGCAGTTCGGGACTTGAAAGGGCCTATGGCTACACCTTC
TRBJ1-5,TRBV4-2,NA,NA,CASSHLPRDHQPQHF,TGTGCCAGCAGCCACCTACCCAGGGATCATCAGCCCCAGCATTTT
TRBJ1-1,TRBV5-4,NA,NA,CASSLDSTNTEAFF,TGTGCCAGCAGCTTGGACTCTACGAACACTGAAGCTTTCTTT
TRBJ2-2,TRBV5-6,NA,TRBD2,CASSSLGGGTGELFF,TGTGCCAGCAGCTCCCTGGGGGGAGGGACCGGGGAGCTGTTTTTT
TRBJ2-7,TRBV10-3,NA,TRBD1,CAITSDRASYEQYF,TGTGCCATCACTTCAGACAGGGCCTCCTACGAGCAGTACTTC
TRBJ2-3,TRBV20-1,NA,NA,CSARMRDTQYF,TGCAGTGCTAGAATGAGGGATACGCAGTATTTT
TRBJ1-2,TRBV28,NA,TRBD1,CASSPGGTGNGYTF,TGTGCCAGCAGCCCTGGGGGGACAGGGAATGGCTACACCTTC
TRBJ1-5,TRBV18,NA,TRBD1,CASSPRGRDQPQHF,TGTGCCAGCTCTCCTAGGGGGCGCGATCAGCCCCAGCATTTT
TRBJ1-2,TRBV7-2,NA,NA,CASSLGVNYGYTF,TGTGCCAGCAGCTTAGGCGTAAACTATGGCTACACCTTC
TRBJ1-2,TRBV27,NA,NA,CASSPDINYGYTF,TGTGCCAGCAGCCCAGACATAAACTATGGCTACACCTTC
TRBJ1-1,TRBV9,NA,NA,CASSPLSSNTEAFF,TGTGCCAGCAGCCCCCTTAGCAGCAACACTGAAGCTTTCTTT